This T cell receptor (beta chain) was identified in a study of cytomegalovirus exposure and HLA in healthy donors. Points on this clone: Antigen: not known.

Healthy bone marrow donors formed the donor group. The study ran its PCR with 60 Vbeta and 13 Jbeta primers. Some clones are missing from TCRdb's copy, which holds only in-frame ones; the method was immunoSEQ multiplex PCR. Recorded for this sample: approximately 46,000 clones. Broader study findings: The productive fraction for most TCR beta V segments was about 87% or about 30% in an earlier analysis.

The sample consisted of PBMCs. This receptor was identified in a male donor in good health and CMV-seronegative.

The CDR3 sequence is CASSVGPRGLGGNTIYF. The CDR3 DNA is TGTGCCAGCAGCGTAGGTCCCCGCGGGTTAGGTGGAAACACCATATATTTT. The V gene is TRBV9, the J gene TRBJ1-3; no clear D gene. Trimming shortened V by 0 bases and J by 3 bases, and 16 bases separated the two germline ends. The CDR3 totals 17 residues. CDR1 and CDR2 from the germline V gene are SGDLS and YYNGEE.